This T cell receptor beta chain is drawn from a study of human thymus T cells (TCRdb year 2020). At the level of the whole study: TCR alpha and beta repertoires from roughly eight infant thymus samples and a few related peripheral blood samples were characterized in the study. The infant donors were about 6 to 244 days old, and the cohort included several males and two females. Study-wide findings and limitations: Highly overlapping thymic TCR repertoires among unrelated individuals were reported in the related research. Thymus samples yielded on average about 810,000 unique TCRB clonotypes, compared with 80,000 to 95,000 from blood samples. Biased V and J gene segment usage appeared to be present in both thymic and peripheral blood repertoires.

The thymus tissue came from surgical resects taken out during corrective cardiac surgery. Immunologically healthy infants undergoing open corrective cardiac surgery for congenital heart defects in Finland were used as donors. After being mechanically released from the tissue, thymocytes were kept at -70 degrees C in pellets of about 9-32 million cells. A QIAsymphony instrument was used to extract genomic DNA from frozen cell pellets. Using the immunoSEQ multiplex PCR assay, the TCRB and TCRAD loci were amplified from a standardized quantity of quality-controlled genomic DNA. Amplicons spanned the V(D)J region at a length sufficient to cover the CDR3 and identify V and J genes. The commercial immunoSEQ service was used to sequence amplicons on an Illumina platform. The authors' analysis ran thus. Primer bias and sequencing errors were corrected as previously described, and TCRAD and TCRB definitions were based on the IMGT database. immunoSEQ Analyzer 3.0 and VDJTools were used for repertoire analysis, which covered basic statistics, V/J segment usage, diversity estimates, rarefaction and pairwise overlap. To estimate diversity, the Chao1, ChaoE, Efron-Thisted, Shannon and inverse Simpson indices were applied, and diversity was also estimated on datasets down-sampled to the smallest sample. Repertoire overlap used strict matching of CDR3 nucleotide sequence, V gene and J gene, with Jaccard-based multidimensional scaling clustering. As stored in TCRdb, this immuneACCESS dataset retains in-frame rearrangements with V and J assigned. A fraction of the clones does not appear; measured against another copy, unresolved V genes explain less than half of the discrepancy, and the remainder lacks a known reason. V, J and clone size are those of that table, while D and trimming were read from the DNA. The sample contains tens of thousands of clones, roughly 94% of them found a single time. Of the sample, around 0.03% is held by the ten largest clones.

About this clone itself: No antigen is known for it. The sample holds no much larger clone one base away, and base qualities are not on file.

The TCR sequence derives from a girl under two years old with a congenital heart defect but otherwise immunologically healthy. The sequencing sample was made of thymus tissue.

The DNA sequence reads TGTGCCAGTAGTACTGGGGGGCGGGACACAGATACGCAGTATTTT. Translated, it gives CASSTGGRDTDTQYF. The chain uses TRBV19 and TRBJ2-3; the D segment might be TRBD1 or TRBD2, since each matches 6 bases. V and J lose 4 bases and 2 bases, and a span of 13 bases separates them. The CDR3 starts with the cysteine, ends with the phenylalanine, and has 15 residues. Only CDR3 DNA remains: 45 bases, in frame from the first base. CDR1 and CDR2 are drawn from the germline V gene (reference sequence): LNHDA, SQIVND.